This T cell receptor beta chain was sequenced for a study of blood T cell repertoires in COVID-19. Residents of about two dozen US areas, aged roughly 18 to 90 years, made up the participants. A case of COVID-19 had been met by exposed participants within 2 weeks before study entry. The CDR3 totals 14 residues. V was shortened by 3 bases and J by 4 bases, with 13 bases between the two germline ends. In germline, CDR1 is KGHSH, CDR2 LQKENI. This clone has just one count. The same CDR3 can be traced to other DNA sequences in this sample. Produced via immunoSEQ multiplex PCR; TCRdb's table is partial and in-frame only. This sample carries 300,000 to 350,000 clones, 90% to 95% of them seen once, and the ten largest clones take approximately 4.1%.

This receptor was taken from a woman aged 25 to 45 who had been exposed to COVID-19. The specimen sequenced was PBMCs or T cells enriched from blood (not recorded which). This chain connects TRBV18 to TRBJ2-7, with a weak D call TRBD2 (7 bases). The CDR3 bases are TGTGCCAGCTCACCGGGGGGGGGCCTGTACGAGCAGTACTTC. Its translation is CASSPGGGLYEQYF.